These 23 T cell receptor beta chains were sequenced from one sample in a study of shared clonotypes between healthy human individuals. Only in-frame clones appear in the TCRdb table, and some are missing; sequencing was by immunoSEQ multiplex PCR. This table holds roughly 770,000 clones, approximately 96% found once. Naive CD8 cells comprised CD45RO-negative, CCR7-positively selected cells, excluding terminally differentiated effector memory CD45RA+ cells. Sequencing used naive CD8+ T cells sorted from blood. The receptors were sampled from a man in his thirties or forties in good health.

V is TRBV7-9 and J is TRBJ2-5, with D perhaps matching TRBD2 (5 bases). Trimming cost V 11 bases and J 4 bases, with 20 bases left between them. This CDR3 has 14 amino acids. Germline V gives CDR1 SEHNR, CDR2 FQNEAQ (reference sequence). The CDR3 here is CAYGSGRTGETQYF. CDR3 in DNA: TGTGCCTACGGCTCAGGCCGGACTGGAGAGACCCAGTACTTC. Complete variable domain (other parts from reference TRBV7-9 and TRBJ2-5): DTGVSQNPRHKITKRGQNVTFRCDPISEHNRLYWYRQTLGQGPEFLTYFQNEAQLEKSRLLSDRFSAERPKGSFSTLEIQRTEQGDSAMYLCAYGSGRTGETQYFGPGTRLLVL.

This clone was recorded only once. The rearrangement joins TRBV5-1 to TRBJ1-1; D not resolved. Germline CDR1 and CDR2: SGHRS and YFSETQ. The CDR3 totals 14 residues. V was cut by 0 bases and J by 4 bases, with 10 bases left in between. The CDR3 region is CASSLEADTTEAFF. The DNA for the CDR3 is TGCGCCAGCAGCTTGGAAGCAGATACCACTGAAGCTTTCTTT.

On this clone itself: Other nucleotide sequences in the sample specify the same CDR3. The CDR3 nucleotides read TGTGCCAGCAGCCTTGGACAGGGCCAAGAGACCCAGTACTTC. This encodes CASSLGQGQETQYF. The chain couples TRBV5-6 to TRBJ2-5; 8 bases are shared with TRBD1. CDR1 is SGHDT, CDR2 YYEEEE, per germline. The V segment lost 4 bases and the J segment 1 base; nucleotides outside the gene matches: 3. This CDR3 is built from 14 residues.

The V call is TRBV11-2, the J call TRBJ2-3; D is possibly TRBD2 (6 bases). CDR1 is SGHAT, CDR2 FQNNGV, per germline. The V end was cut by 5 bases, the J end by 1 base, with 19 bases between. This CDR3 is built from 17 residues. The CDR3 sequence: CASSTRLEGIGTDTQYF. CDR3 DNA sequence: TGTGCCAGCAGCACTCGACTAGAGGGCATTGGCACAGATACGCAGTATTTT.

The chain joins TRBV11-3 to TRBJ2-2, with D maybe TRBD2 (5 bases). This CDR3 contains 14 residues. Trimming removed 2 bases at V and 5 bases at J, with 9 bases between. Germline lookup yields CDR1 SGHNT and CDR2 YENEEA. The CDR3 protein is CASSLSSGTGELFF. CDR3 coding DNA: TGTGCCAGCAGCTTAAGTTCGGGGACCGGGGAGCTGTTTTTT. Full variable domain (remainder filled in from reference TRBV11-3 and TRBJ2-2): EAGVVQSPRYKIIEKKQPVAFWCNPISGHNTLYWYLQNLGQGPELLIRYENEEAVDDSQLPKDRFSAERLKGVDSTLKIQPAELGDSAVYLCASSLSSGTGELFFGEGSRLTVL.

J is TRBJ1-2 and V is TRBV27; no definite D call. Germline assignment: CDR1 MNHEY and CDR2 SMNVEV (reference sequence). Trimming took 2 bases from V and 4 from J, leaving 8 bases between them. The CDR3 length is 13 residues. For the CDR3, the DNA is TGTGCCAGCAGTTTAAGCCCTTCCTATGGCTACACCTTC. Encoded protein: CASSLSPSYGYTF.

The V and J genes are TRBV10-2 and TRBJ1-4; TRBD1 agrees at 7 bases. The CDR3 has 17 residues. Germline lookup yields CDR1 WSHSY and CDR2 SAAADI. V shed 0 bases, J shed 8 bases, and the junction held 12 bases outside the gene matches. The CDR3 reads CASSESRPTGRREKLFF. The CDR3, as DNA: TGCGCCAGCAGTGAGTCGAGACCGACAGGGAGAAGAGAAAAACTGTTTTTT.

This clone was recorded once. This chain uses TRBV11-2 with TRBJ2-7; D possibly corresponds to TRBD1 (6 bases). This CDR3 has 15 amino acids. Germline V CDR1 and CDR2: SGHAT, FQNNGV. With 5 bases removed from V and 2 bases from J, the gap between germline ends came to 16 bases. CDR3 sequence reads: CASSQVGTLTYEQYF. The CDR3 nucleotides are TGTGCCAGCAGCCAAGTTGGGACACTTACCTACGAGCAGTACTTC.

The V call is TRBV7-9, the J call TRBJ1-1, with 10 positions matching TRBD1. Germline V lookup: CDR1 SEHNR, CDR2 FQNEAQ (reference sequence). Trimming took 1 base from V and 0 from J; bases not matched to a gene: 5. The length of the CDR3 is 17 residues. DNA for the CDR3: TGTGCCAGCAGCTTAGTCCCAGGACAGGGGGTGAACACTGAAGCTTTCTTT. Amino acid sequence: CASSLVPGQGVNTEAFF.

The rearrangement uses TRBV27 and TRBJ2-3; weak D call: TRBD2 (6 bases). This CDR3 is 15 amino acids long. V was clipped by 8 bases and J by 0 bases, with 15 bases between them. The germline gives CDR1 MNHEY, CDR2 SMNVEV (reference sequence). The CDR3 DNA reads as TGTGCCAGCTGCCCTGGGCGGGGAAGCACAGATACGCAGTATTTT. Translated: CASCPGRGSTDTQYF.

V is TRBV5-4 and J is TRBJ2-7, with 14 bases aligning to TRBD2. V shed 4 bases and J 2 bases; nucleotides not matched to a gene: 5. Germline values: CDR1 SGHNT, CDR2 YYREEE (reference sequence). The CDR3 length is 16 residues. The CDR3 here is CASSPGLAGEPYEQYF. The CDR3, as DNA: TGTGCCAGCAGCCCGGGACTAGCGGGAGAACCCTACGAGCAGTACTTC.

The chain has TRBV19 and TRBJ1-1, with D hard to call. V lost 3 bases and J 3 bases, leaving 11 bases between the germline ends. This CDR3 has 14 residues. Looked up from germline, CDR1 is LNHDA and CDR2 is SQIVND (reference sequence). The CDR3 sequence is CASSMEGFYTEAFF. The DNA of the CDR3 is TGTGCCAGTAGTATGGAAGGGTTTTACACTGAAGCTTTCTTT.

The chain employs TRBV7-9 and TRBJ2-7, with 10 nucleotides matching TRBD1. The V and J ends lost 5 bases and 5 bases, in that order; junction bases with no gene match: 3. This CDR3 comprises 13 residues. From germline, CDR1 is SEHNR and CDR2 FQNEAQ (reference sequence). The CDR3 region is CASSGTGAHEQYF. CDR3 sequence (DNA): TGTGCCAGCAGCGGGACAGGGGCCCACGAGCAGTACTTC.

The rearrangement joins TRBV5-1 to TRBJ2-2, with TRBD2 matching 13 bases. V dropped 2 bases and J dropped 4; count of bases not matched to a gene: 14. The length of the CDR3 is 20 residues. The germline gives CDR1 SGHRS, CDR2 YFSETQ. The CDR3 sequence is CASSFGALAGGWECTGELFF. The CDR3 coding sequence is TGCGCCAGCAGCTTCGGTGCACTAGCGGGAGGGTGGGAGTGCACCGGGGAGCTGTTTTTT.

The CDR3 DNA sequence: TGTGCCTGGACAGGGGGGTCCGGGGCCAACGTCCTGACTTTC. Translation: CAWTGGSGANVLTF. V usage is TRBV30 and J usage is TRBJ2-6; D possibly corresponds to TRBD1 (7 bases). The germline gives CDR1 GTSNPN, CDR2 SVGIG (reference sequence). The CDR3 is 14 residues long. Trimming cost V 4 bases and J 4 bases, with 11 bases left between them.

This rearrangement joins TRBV4-3 to TRBJ1-3, with D possibly matching TRBD1 (5 bases). V gave up 0 bases and J gave up 4 bases, with 16 bases separating them. The CDR3 runs 17 residues. Looked up from germline, CDR1 is LGHNA and CDR2 is YSLEER. CDR3 coding DNA: TGCGCCAGCAGCCAAGAGTTATGGTGGGGACCGGGAAACACCATATATTTT. It specifies CASSQELWWGPGNTIYF.

The chain uses TRBV28 and TRBJ2-7; D not certain. Trimming stripped 4 bases from V and 0 bases from J, with 7 bases between. Germline CDR1 and CDR2: MDHEN and SYDVKM. The CDR3 sequence is 13 residues long. The CDR3 reads CASSWFDSYEQYF. The CDR3 bases are TGTGCCAGCAGTTGGTTCGACTCCTACGAGCAGTACTTC.

This clone showed up just once. The rearrangement joins TRBV7-9 to TRBJ2-7, with D perhaps TRBD2 (6 bases). Trimming removed 5 bases at V and 4 bases at J, with 18 bases between. The CDR3 consists of 15 residues. Germline CDR1 reads SEHNR; CDR2 reads FQNEAQ (reference sequence). This chain's CDR3 is CASSPSVAGRYEQYF. CDR3 in DNA: TGTGCCAGCAGCCCATCCGTGGCAGGGAGGTACGAGCAGTACTTC.

The chain carries TRBV7-9 and TRBJ2-7, with TRBD2 identical over 8 bases. J was trimmed by 6 bases and V by 5 bases; bases with no gene match: 9. The CDR3 sequence is 14 residues long. Germline CDR1 is SEHNR and CDR2 is FQNEAQ (reference sequence). The DNA of the CDR3 is TGTGCCAGCAGCCACCCGGGACTAGTCTCCGAGCAGTACTTC. It encodes CASSHPGLVSEQYF.

The rearrangement links TRBV19 to TRBJ2-1, with unresolved D. Germline V gene data show CDR1 as LNHDA and CDR2 as SQIVND (reference sequence). This CDR3 contains 14 residues. The V end was cut by 3 bases, the J end by 7 bases, with 13 bases between. For the CDR3, the DNA is TGTGCCAGTAGTATGGTCGGTTACGGGAATGAGCAGTTCTTC. Residues: CASSMVGYGNEQFF.

This rearrangement joins TRBV1 to TRBJ2-7. TRBV1 is a pseudogene locus. The CDR3 consists of 14 residues. As DNA, the CDR3 is TGCACCAGCAGCCACCGACGCAGCTCCTACGAGCAGTACTTC. It translates to CTSSHRRSSYEQYF.

The rearrangement uses TRBV9 and TRBJ2-6; TRBD1 agrees at 7 bases. The CDR3 is 15 amino acids. Germline CDR1 is SGDLS and CDR2 is YYNGEE. J was trimmed by 3 bases and V by 0 bases; bases with no gene match: 0. The DNA of the CDR3 is TGTGCCAGCAGCGTAGGGGACAGTGGGGCCAACGTCCTGACTTTC. It specifies CASSVGDSGANVLTF.

This rearrangement joins TRBV28 to TRBJ2-5; tentative D call: TRBD2 (5 bases). V lost 4 bases and J 5 bases, leaving 11 bases between the germline ends. Germline values: CDR1 MDHEN, CDR2 SYDVKM. The CDR3 consists of 13 residues. The CDR3 coding sequence is TGTGCCAGCAGTTCCGAGGGCGGGGAGACCCAGTACTTC. This encodes CASSSEGGETQYF.